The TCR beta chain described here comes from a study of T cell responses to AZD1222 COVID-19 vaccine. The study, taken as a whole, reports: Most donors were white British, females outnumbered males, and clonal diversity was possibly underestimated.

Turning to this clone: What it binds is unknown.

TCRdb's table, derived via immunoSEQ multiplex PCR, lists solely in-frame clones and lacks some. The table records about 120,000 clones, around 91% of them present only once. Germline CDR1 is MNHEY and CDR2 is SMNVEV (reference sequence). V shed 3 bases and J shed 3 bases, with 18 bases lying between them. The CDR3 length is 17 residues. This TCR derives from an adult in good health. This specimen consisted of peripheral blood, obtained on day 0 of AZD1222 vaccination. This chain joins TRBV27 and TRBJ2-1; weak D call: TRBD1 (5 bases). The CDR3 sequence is CASSFRLGPSGYNEQFF. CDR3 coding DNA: TGTGCCAGCAGTTTCCGCTTGGGGCCTTCTGGCTACAATGAGCAGTTCTTC.